These 12 T cell receptor beta chains were sequenced from one sample in a study of identical twins. TCRdb re-called the 5' RACE reads with MiXCR, one entry per CDR3 protein. The table has about 920,000 distinct CDR3 sequences, 10% to 15% seen once; the top ten hold under 2%. The data were also submitted as part of a second study, on yellow fever vaccine responses in identical twins.

The sequenced sample consisted of PBMCs. Receptors were obtained from a woman between 18 and 29 years old in good health.

The chain joins TRBV24-1 to TRBJ2-3, with D unresolved. Germline CDR1 and CDR2: KGHDR and SFDVKD. CDR3 length: 14 amino acids. V shed 3 bases and J shed 2 bases, with 8 bases lying between them. The CDR3: CATSDDSITDTQYF. The CDR3 DNA follows: TGTGCCACCAGTGATGATTCGATCACAGATACGCAGTATTTT.

This clonotype was found a few times. V usage is TRBV24-1 and J usage is TRBJ2-1; 11 positions match TRBD2. The ends lost 3 bases at V and 0 bases at J; junction bases unmatched: 6. Germline V gives CDR1 KGHDR, CDR2 SFDVKD. The CDR3 is made up of 18 amino acids. CDR3: CATSDRNLAGGSYNEQFF. CDR3 in DNA: TGTGCCACCAGTGATCGGAACCTAGCGGGGGGCTCCTACAATGAGCAGTTCTTC.

V is TRBV4-2 and J is TRBJ2-2; D gene uncertain. Germline assignment: CDR1 LGHNA and CDR2 YNFKEQ. The CDR3 has 15 amino acids. Trimming stripped 0 bases from V and 5 bases from J, with 10 bases between. CDR3 sequence reads: CASSQDSKVTGELFF. The DNA of the CDR3 is TGTGCCAGCAGCCAAGATTCAAAAGTTACCGGGGAGCTGTTTTTT.

Ten or more counts support this clonotype. V usage is TRBV12-3 or TRBV12-4 and J usage is TRBJ1-1; 7 nucleotides agree with TRBD1. Trimming removed 5 bases from V and 4 bases from J; junction bases left unmatched: 4. This CDR3 region has 13 residues. The CDR3 loop is CASSEGDSTEAFF. The CDR3 bases are TGTGCCAGCAGTGAGGGGGACAGCACTGAAGCTTTCTTT.

As for this clonotype: This CDR3 fails to terminate in the conserved phenylalanine or tryptophan, so it likely reflects a read error. DNA for the CDR3: TGTGCCAGCGGGTGGAGGAACACTGAAGCTTTCTAT. This gives the protein CASGWRNTEAFY. The V gene is TRBV14, the J gene TRBJ1-1; D not certain. CDR3 length: 12 amino acids. Germline V gene data show CDR1 as SGHDN and CDR2 as FVKESK. The ends were cut back, 8 bases at V and 1 base at J, with 8 bases in the middle.

The sample holds a few counts of this clonotype. This rearrangement joins TRBV5-1 to TRBJ1-4; 8 nucleotides match TRBD1. Trimming cost V 2 bases and J 11 bases; bases outside gene matches: 11. This CDR3 has 15 residues. Per germline, CDR1 SGHRS and CDR2 YFSETQ. The CDR3 loop reads CASSLSGTGSRKLFF. The CDR3 DNA reads TGCGCCAGCAGCTTATCCGGGACAGGCAGTCGGAAACTGTTTTTT. The full variable domain, rest sourced from reference TRBV5-1 and TRBJ1-4, is KAGVTQTPRYLIKTRGQQVTLSCSPISGHRSVSWYQQTPGQGLQFLFEYFSETQRNKGNFPGRFSGRQFSNSRSEMNVSTLELGDSALYLCASSLSGTGSRKLFFGSGTQLSVL.

This clonotype was seen once. Possible read error: a much larger clone is one base away. This chain uses TRBV7-8 with TRBJ2-1; D ambiguous. Germline values: CDR1 SGHVS, CDR2 FQNEAQ. The length of the CDR3 is 11 residues. The CDR3 loop reads CASCLETLPFF. The DNA for the CDR3 is TGTGCCAGCTGCTTAGAGACTCTTCCGTTCTTC. The variable domain in full, with the rest retrieved from reference TRBV7-8 and TRBJ2-1, is GAGVSQSPRYKVAKRGQDVALRCDPISGHVSLFWYQQALGQGPEFLTYFQNEAQLDKSGLPSDRFFAERPEGSVSTLKIQRTQQEDSAVYLCASCLETLPFFGPGTRLTVL.

This chain uses TRBV29-1 with TRBJ2-1; 12 bases agree with TRBD2. The V and J ends lost 5 bases and 9 bases, in that order; junction bases with no gene match: 5. CDR3 length: 13 residues. Germline V CDR1 and CDR2: SQVTM, ANQGSEA. CDR3 sequence: CSVTRTSGIEQFF. In DNA form, the CDR3 reads TGCAGCGTTACTCGGACTAGCGGGATTGAGCAGTTCTTC.

This clonotype has more than one count but fewer than ten. J is TRBJ1-5 and V is TRBV10-3, with D tentatively TRBD1 (5 bases). V lost 2 bases, J lost 4 bases, and 12 bases lay in between. CDR1 is ENHRY and CDR2 is SYGVKD in the germline V gene. CDR3 length: 15 residues. DNA for the CDR3: TGTGCCATCAGTGAGCGGCAGGGAGGGAATCAGCCCCAGCATTTT. Its translation: CAISERQGGNQPQHF.

J is TRBJ1-2 and V is TRBV2, with TRBD1 as a possible D gene (5 bases). V dropped 8 bases and J dropped 4 bases, with 29 bases sitting between them. The CDR3 totals 18 residues. Germline-derived CDR1 and CDR2 are SNHLY and FYNNEI. The CDR3 coding sequence is TGTGCCAGCTGTCTCTCTATGGCGGGACGTCAAGAGAGCTATGGCTACACCTTC. Translating it yields CASCLSMAGRQESYGYTF. The full variable domain, its missing parts supplied by reference TRBV2 and TRBJ1-2, is EPEVTQTPSHQVTQMGQEVILRCVPISNHLYFYWYRQILGQKVEFLVSFYNNEISEKSEIFDDQFSVERPDGSNFTLKIRSTKLEDSAMYFCASCLSMAGRQESYGYTFGSGTRLTVV.

The rearrangement links TRBV4-1 to TRBJ2-1, with 8 bases matching TRBD2. V lost 4 bases, J lost 5 bases, and 13 bases stayed unmatched. Germline-derived CDR1 and CDR2 are MGHRA and YSYEKL. The CDR3 contains 17 residues. This CDR3 reads CASSPLLLAANNNEQFF. DNA for the CDR3: TGCGCCAGCAGCCCCCTACTACTAGCGGCGAACAACAATGAGCAGTTCTTC.

The chain combines TRBV10-2 with TRBJ2-3; a possible D gene is TRBD1 (5 bases). Trimming removed 0 bases at V and 7 bases at J, with 8 bases between. Per the germline V gene, CDR1 is WSHSY and CDR2 is SAAADI. This CDR3 has 13 residues. The CDR3 loop reads CASSESTGNTQYF. CDR3 nucleotide sequence: TGCGCCAGCAGTGAGTCTACAGGAAATACGCAGTATTTT.